The TCR beta chain under discussion was sequenced for a study of metastatic and nonmetastatic thyroid tumors. Study-wide background: Repertoires were compared across blood and tumor or nodule tissue from malignant and benign thyroid patients. Broader study findings: Benign nodules reportedly had significantly lower TCR beta diversity than malignant thyroid tumors in blood and tumor.

Among the patients, none had received any treatment before thyroid surgery. Per the study methods: Clinicopathological groups of papillary thyroid cancer showed CDR3 differences that were used to build a distant-metastasis classifier. MiXCR re-clonotyped the PCR reads for TCRdb. TCRdb's processing, not the authors' own work, is the source of the V and J calls. In the table there are about 33,000 clones, over 15% of which are singletons. In this sample, this clone turned up a few times. The antigen is not known. Other DNA sequences of this sample code for an identical CDR3. Sequenced sample: blood. The TCR comes from a male donor with papillary thyroid cancer or a benign thyroid nodule (not recorded which). Some clones in this sample may be carry-over from other donors' samples.

DNA of the CDR3: TGTGCCGTAACCCCGGGACTAGCGGTTAGTTCCTACGAGCAGTACTTC. Residues: CAVTPGLAVSSYEQYF. The rearrangement joins TRBV10-3 to TRBJ2-7; 11 bases match TRBD2. J was trimmed by 1 base and V by 11 bases; bases with no gene match: 13. The V gene's germline CDR1 is ENHRY and CDR2 SYGVKD. The CDR3 has 16 amino acids.